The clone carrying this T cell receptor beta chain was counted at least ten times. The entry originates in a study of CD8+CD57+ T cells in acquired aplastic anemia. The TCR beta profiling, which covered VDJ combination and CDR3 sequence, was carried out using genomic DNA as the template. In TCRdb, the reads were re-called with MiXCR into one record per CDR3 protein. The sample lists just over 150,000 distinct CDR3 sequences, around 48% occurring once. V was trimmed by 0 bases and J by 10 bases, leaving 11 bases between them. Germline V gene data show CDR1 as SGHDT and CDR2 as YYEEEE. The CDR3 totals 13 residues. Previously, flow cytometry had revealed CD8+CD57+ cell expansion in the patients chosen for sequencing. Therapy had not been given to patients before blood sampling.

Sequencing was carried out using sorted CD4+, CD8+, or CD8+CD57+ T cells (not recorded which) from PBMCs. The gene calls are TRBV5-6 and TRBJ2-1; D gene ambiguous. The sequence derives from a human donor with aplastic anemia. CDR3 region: CASSLGVVKEQFF. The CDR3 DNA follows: TGTGCCAGCAGCTTGGGGGTAGTCAAAGAGCAGTTCTTC.